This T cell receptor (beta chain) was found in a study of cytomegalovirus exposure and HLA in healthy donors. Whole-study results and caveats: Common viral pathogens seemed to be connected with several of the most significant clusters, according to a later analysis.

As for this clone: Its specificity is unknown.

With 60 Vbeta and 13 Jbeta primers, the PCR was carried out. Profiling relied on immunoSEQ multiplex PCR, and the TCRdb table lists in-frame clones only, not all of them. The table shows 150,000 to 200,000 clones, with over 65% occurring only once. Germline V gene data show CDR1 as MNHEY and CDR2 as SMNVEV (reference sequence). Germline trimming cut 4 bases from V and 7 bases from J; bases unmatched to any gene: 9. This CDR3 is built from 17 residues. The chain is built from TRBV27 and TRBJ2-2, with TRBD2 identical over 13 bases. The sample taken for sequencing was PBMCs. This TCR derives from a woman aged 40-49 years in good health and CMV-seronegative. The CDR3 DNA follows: TGTGCCAGCAGTTCAGTACTAGCGGGGGGGCTGAGCGGGGAGCTGTTTTTT. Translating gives CASSSVLAGGLSGELFF.